This TCR beta chain was retrieved from a study of tumor and adjacent non-tumor tissue in lung cancer. General study findings and limits: Shorter survival was associated with higher TCR diversity in tumors.

There are 12 residues in the CDR3. The germline V gene has CDR1 SQVTM and CDR2 ANQGSEA. The library came from three nested PCR rounds adapted from ARM-PCR protocols. TCRdb recomputed calls from the multiplex PCR reads with MiXCR, one row per CDR3 protein. Among 69,000 or so distinct CDR3 sequences listed, around 78% were seen once. This sample's RNA came from whole unsorted tissue. To note about this clonotype: The target antigen is unknown. At one boundary the junction diverges from the germline segment, which might be a read error.

This rearrangement joins TRBV29-1 to TRBJ2-2; possibly TRBD2 for D (5 bases). Sequencing was done on a sample of lung tumor tissue. The source of this sequence is a man aged 55 to 70 with non-small cell lung cancer. This CDR3 is CTVERDTGELFF. CDR3 DNA: TGCACCGTTGAGAGGGACACCGGGGAGCTGTTTTTT.